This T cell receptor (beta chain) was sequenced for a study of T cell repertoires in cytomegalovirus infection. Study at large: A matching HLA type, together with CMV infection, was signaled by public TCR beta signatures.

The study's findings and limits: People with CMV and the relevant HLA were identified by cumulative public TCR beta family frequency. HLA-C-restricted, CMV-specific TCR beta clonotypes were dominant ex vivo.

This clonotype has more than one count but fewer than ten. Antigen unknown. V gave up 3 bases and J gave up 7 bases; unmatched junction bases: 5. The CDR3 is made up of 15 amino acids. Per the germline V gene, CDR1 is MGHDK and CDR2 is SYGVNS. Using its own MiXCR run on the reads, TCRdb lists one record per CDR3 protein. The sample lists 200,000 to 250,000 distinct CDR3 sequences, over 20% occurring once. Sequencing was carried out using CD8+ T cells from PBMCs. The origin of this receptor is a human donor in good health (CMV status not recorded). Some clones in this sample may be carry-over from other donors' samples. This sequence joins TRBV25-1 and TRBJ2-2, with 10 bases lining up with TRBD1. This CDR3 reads CASSEAGQGIGELFF. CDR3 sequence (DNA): TGTGCCAGCAGTGAGGCGGGACAGGGGATCGGGGAGCTGTTTTTT.